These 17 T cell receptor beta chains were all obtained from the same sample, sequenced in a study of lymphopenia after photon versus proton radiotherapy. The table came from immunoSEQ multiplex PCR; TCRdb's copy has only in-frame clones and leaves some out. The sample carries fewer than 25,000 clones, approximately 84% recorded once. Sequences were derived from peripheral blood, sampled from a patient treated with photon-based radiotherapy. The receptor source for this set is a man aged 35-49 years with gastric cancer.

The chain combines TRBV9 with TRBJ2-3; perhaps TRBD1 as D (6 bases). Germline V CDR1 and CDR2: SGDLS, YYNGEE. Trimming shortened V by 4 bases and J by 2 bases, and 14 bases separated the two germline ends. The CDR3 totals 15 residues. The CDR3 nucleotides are TGTGCCAGCAGCAAACAGGACAGCAACACAGATACGCAGTATTTT. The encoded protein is CASSKQDSNTDTQYF.

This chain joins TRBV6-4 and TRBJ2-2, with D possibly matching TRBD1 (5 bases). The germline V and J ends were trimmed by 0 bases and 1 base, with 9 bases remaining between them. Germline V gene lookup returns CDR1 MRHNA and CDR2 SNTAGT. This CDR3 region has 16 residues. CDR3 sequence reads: CASSDSGQGNTGELFF. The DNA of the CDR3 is TGTGCCAGCAGTGACTCCGGTCAGGGGAACACCGGGGAGCTGTTTTTT.

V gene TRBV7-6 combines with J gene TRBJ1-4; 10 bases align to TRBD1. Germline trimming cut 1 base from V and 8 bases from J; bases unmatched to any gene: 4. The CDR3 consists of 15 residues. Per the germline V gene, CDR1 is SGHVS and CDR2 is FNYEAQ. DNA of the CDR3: TGTGCCAGCAGCTTAGGGACAGGGGGGAGGGAAAAACTGTTTTTT. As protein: CASSLGTGGREKLFF.

This CDR3 is CAWSLRGLSYEQYF. CDR3 nucleotide sequence: TGTGCCTGGAGCCTCAGGGGGCTCTCCTACGAGCAGTACTTC. V gene TRBV30 combines with J gene TRBJ2-7; 8 nucleotides agree with TRBD1. CDR3 length: 14 amino acids. V was pared by 3 bases and J by 0 bases, with 4 bases of the junction left unmatched. Germline V CDR1 and CDR2: GTSNPN, SVGIG (reference sequence).

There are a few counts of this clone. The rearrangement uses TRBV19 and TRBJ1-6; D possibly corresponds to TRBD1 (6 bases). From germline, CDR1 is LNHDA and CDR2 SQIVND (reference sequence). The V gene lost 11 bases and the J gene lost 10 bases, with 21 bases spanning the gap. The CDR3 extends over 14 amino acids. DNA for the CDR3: TGTGCCTGTCGCTCCCGAGGGGGAGCGTCACCCCTCCACTTT. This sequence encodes CACRSRGGASPLHF. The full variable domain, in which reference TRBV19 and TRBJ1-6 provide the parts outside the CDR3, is DGGITQSPKYLFRKEGQNVTLSCEQNLNHDAMYWYRQDPGQGLRLIYYSQIVNDFQKGDIAEGYSVSREKKESFPLTVTSAQKNPTAFYLCACRSRGGASPLHFGNGTRLTVT.

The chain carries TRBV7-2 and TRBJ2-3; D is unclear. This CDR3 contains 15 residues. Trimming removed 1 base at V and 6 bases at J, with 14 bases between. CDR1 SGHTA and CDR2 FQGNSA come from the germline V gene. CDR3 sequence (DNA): TGTGCCAGCAGCTTAGACGGGCGGCCGGTTGATACGCAGTATTTT. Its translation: CASSLDGRPVDTQYF.

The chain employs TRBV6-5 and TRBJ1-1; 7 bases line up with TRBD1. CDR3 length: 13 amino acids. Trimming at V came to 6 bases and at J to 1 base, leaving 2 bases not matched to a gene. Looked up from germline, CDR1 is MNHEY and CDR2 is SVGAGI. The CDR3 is CASRTGWNTEAFF. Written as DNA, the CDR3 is TGTGCCAGCAGGACAGGGTGGAACACTGAAGCTTTCTTT.

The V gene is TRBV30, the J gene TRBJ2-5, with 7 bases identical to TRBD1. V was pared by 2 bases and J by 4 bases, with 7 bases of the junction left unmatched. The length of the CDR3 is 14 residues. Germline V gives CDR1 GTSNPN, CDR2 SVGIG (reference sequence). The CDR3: CAWSWTGTRETQYF. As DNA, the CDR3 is TGTGCCTGGAGTTGGACAGGTACCCGAGAGACCCAGTACTTC.

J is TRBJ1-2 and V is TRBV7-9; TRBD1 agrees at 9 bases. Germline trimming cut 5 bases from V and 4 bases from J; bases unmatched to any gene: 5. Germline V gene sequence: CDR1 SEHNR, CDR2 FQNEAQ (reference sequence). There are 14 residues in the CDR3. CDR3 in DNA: TGTGCCAGCAGCCCATGGGACAGGGTCTATGGCTACACCTTC. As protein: CASSPWDRVYGYTF.

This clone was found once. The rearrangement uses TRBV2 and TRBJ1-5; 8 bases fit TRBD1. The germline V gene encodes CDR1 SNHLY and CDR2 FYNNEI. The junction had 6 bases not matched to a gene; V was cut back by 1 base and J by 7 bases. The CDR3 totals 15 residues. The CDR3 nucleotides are TGTGCCAGCAGTGAAGAGACAGGGGAGTACCAGCCCCAGCATTTT. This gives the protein CASSEETGEYQPQHF.

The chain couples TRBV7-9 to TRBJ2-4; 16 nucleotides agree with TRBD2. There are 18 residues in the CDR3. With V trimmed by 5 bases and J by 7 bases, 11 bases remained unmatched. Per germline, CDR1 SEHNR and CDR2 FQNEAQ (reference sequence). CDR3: CASSAAGTSGGAGNIQYF. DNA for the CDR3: TGTGCCAGCAGCGCCGCCGGGACTAGCGGGGGGGCGGGGAACATTCAGTACTTC.

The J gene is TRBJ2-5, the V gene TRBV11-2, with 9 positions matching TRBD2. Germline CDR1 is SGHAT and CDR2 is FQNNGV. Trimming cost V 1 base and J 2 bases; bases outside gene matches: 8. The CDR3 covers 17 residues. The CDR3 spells CASSLGKASGDQETQYF. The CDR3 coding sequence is TGTGCCAGCAGCTTAGGAAAGGCTAGCGGGGATCAAGAGACCCAGTACTTC.

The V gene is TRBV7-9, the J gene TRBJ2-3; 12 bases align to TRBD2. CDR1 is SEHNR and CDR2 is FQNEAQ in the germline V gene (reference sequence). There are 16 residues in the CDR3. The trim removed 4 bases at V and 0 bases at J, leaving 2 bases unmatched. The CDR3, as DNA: TGTGCCAGCAGCTCTAGCGGGGGGGCGAGCACAGATACGCAGTATTTT. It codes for CASSSSGGASTDTQYF.

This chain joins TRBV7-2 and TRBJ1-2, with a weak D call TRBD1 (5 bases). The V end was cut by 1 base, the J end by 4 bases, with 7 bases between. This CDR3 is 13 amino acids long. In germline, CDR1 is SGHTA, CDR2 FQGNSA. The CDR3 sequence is CASSLGQSYGYTF. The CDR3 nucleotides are TGTGCCAGCAGCTTAGGACAGTCCTATGGCTACACCTTC.

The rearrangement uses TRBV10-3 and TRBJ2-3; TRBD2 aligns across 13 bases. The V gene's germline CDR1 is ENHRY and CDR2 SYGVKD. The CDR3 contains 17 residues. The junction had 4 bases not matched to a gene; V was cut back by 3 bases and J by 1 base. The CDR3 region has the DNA TGTGCCATCAGTGACCGGACTAGCGGGGGACGCACAGATACGCAGTATTTT. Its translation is CAISDRTSGGRTDTQYF.

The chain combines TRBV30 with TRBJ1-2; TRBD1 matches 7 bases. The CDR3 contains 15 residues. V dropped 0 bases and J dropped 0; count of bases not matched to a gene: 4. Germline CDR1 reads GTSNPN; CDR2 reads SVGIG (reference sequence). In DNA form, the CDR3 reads TGTGCCTGGAGTGTATGGGACAGCCCTAACTATGGCTACACCTTC. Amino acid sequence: CAWSVWDSPNYGYTF.

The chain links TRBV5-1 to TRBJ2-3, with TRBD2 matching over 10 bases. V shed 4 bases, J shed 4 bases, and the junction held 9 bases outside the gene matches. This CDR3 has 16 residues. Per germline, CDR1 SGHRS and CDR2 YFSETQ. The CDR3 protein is CASSQRTSGFSDTQYF. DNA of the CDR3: TGCGCCAGCAGCCAGAGGACTAGCGGTTTTTCAGATACGCAGTATTTT. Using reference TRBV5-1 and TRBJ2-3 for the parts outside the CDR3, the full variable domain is KAGVTQTPRYLIKTRGQQVTLSCSPISGHRSVSWYQQTPGQGLQFLFEYFSETQRNKGNFPGRFSGRQFSNSRSEMNVSTLELGDSALYLCASSQRTSGFSDTQYFGPGTRLTVL.